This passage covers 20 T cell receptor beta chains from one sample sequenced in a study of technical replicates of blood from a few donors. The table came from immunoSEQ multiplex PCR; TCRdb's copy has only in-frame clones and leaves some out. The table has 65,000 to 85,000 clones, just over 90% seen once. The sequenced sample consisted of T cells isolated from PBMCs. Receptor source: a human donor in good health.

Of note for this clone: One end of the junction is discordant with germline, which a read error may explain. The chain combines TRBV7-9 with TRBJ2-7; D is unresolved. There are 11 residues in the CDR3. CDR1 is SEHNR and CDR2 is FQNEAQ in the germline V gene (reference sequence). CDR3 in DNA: TGTGCCAGCAGCTTAGAATCTAGATGTAACTTC. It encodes CASSLESRCNF. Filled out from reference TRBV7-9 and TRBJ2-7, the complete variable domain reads DTGVSQNPRHKITKRGQNVTFRCDPISEHNRLYWYRQTLGQGPEFLTYFQNEAQLEKSRLLSDRFSAERPKGSFSTLEIQRTEQGDSAMYLCASSLESRCNFGPGTRLTVT.

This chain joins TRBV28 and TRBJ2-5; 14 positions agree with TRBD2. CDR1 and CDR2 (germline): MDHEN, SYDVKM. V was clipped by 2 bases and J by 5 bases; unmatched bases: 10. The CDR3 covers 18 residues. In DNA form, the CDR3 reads TGTGCCAGCAGTTTAGAATGGGGACTAGCGGGAGCAGGGGAGACCCAGTACTTC. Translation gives CASSLEWGLAGAGETQYF. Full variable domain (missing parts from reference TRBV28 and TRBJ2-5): DVKVTQSSRYLVKRTGEKVFLECVQDMDHENMFWYRQDPGLGLRLIYFSYDVKMKEKGDIPEGYSVSREKKERFSLILESASTNQTSMYLCASSLEWGLAGAGETQYFGPGTRLLVL.

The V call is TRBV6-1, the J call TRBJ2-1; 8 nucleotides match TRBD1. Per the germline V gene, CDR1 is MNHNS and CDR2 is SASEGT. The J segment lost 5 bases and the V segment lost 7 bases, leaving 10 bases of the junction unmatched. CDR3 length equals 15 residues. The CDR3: CASILQGVENNEQFF. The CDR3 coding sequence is TGTGCCAGCATCCTACAGGGGGTGGAGAACAATGAGCAGTTCTTC.

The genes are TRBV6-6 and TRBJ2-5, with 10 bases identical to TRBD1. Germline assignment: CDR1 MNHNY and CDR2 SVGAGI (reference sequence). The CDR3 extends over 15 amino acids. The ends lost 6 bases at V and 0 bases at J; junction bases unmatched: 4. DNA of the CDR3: TGTGCCAGCAGCCGGGACAGGGGCCACCAAGAGACCCAGTACTTC. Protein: CASSRDRGHQETQYF.

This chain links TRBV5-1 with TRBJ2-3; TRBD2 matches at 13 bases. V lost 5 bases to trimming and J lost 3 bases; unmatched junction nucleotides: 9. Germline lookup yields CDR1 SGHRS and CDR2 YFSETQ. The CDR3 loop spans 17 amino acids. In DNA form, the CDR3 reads TGCGCCAGCAGTGAACTTAAGACTAGCGGGGGGACAGATACGCAGTATTTT. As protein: CASSELKTSGGTDTQYF.

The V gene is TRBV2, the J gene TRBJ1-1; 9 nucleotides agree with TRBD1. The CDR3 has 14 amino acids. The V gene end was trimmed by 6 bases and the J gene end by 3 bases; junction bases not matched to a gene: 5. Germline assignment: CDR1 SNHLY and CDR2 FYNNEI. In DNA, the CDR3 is TGTGCCAGCAGGACAGGGGGTAGGGACACTGAAGCTTTCTTT. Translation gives CASRTGGRDTEAFF.

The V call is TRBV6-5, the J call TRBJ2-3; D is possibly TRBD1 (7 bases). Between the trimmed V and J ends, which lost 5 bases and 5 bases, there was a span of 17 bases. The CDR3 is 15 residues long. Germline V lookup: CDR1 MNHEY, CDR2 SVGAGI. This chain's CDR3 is CASSRRQGGVDTQYF. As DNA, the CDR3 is TGTGCCAGCAGTAGACGACAGGGAGGTGTAGATACGCAGTATTTT.

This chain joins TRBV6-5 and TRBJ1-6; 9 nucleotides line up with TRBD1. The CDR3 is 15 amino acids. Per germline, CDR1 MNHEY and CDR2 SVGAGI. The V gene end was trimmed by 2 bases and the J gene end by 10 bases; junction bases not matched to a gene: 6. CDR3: CASSYGDRGGSPLHF. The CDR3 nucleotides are TGTGCCAGCAGTTACGGCGACAGGGGGGGATCACCCCTCCACTTT.

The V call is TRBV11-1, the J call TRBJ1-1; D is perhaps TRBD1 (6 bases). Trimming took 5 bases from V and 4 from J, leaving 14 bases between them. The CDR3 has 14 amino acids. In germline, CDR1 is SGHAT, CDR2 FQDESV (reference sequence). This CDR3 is CASSPQTGGTEAFF. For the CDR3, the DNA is TGTGCCAGCAGCCCTCAGACAGGAGGCACTGAAGCTTTCTTT.

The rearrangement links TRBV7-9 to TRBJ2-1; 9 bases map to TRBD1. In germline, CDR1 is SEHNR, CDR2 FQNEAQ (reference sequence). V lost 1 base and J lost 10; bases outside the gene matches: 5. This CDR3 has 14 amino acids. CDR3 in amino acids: CASSLGGTGNEQFF. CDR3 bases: TGTGCCAGCAGCTTAGGTGGGACAGGGAACGAGCAGTTCTTC.

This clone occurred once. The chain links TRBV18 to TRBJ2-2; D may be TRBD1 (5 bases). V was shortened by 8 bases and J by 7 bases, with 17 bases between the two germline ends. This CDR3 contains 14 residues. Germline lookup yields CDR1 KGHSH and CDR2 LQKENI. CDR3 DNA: TGTGCCAGCGCCACAAGGGGTTGCGACGGGGAGCTGTTTTTT. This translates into CASATRGCDGELFF.

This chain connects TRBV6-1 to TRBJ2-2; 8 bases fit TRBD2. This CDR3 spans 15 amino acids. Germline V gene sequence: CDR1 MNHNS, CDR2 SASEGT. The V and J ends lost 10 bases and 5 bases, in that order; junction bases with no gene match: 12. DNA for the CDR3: TGTGCCATAATGGGACTAGTTTCTGGGACCGGGGAGCTGTTTTTT. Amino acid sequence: CAIMGLVSGTGELFF.

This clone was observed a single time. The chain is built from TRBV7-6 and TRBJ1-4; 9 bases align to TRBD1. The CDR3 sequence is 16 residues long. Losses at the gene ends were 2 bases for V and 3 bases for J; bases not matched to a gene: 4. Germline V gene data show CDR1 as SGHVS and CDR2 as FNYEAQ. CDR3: CASSLRRQGANEKLFF. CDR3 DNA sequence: TGTGCCAGCAGCTTAAGAAGACAGGGGGCTAATGAAAAACTGTTTTTT.

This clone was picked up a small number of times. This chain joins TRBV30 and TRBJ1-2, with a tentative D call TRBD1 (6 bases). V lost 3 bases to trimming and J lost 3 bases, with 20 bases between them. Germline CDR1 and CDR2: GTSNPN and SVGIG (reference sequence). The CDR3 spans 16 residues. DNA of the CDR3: TGTGCCTGGAGCCGGGACACCGTTGGGCTGGACTATGGCTACACCTTC. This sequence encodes CAWSRDTVGLDYGYTF.

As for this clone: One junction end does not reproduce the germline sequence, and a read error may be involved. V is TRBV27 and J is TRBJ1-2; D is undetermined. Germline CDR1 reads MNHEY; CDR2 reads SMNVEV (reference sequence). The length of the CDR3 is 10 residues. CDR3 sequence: CASSFGSPLF. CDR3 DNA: TGTGCCAGCAGTTTCGGGAGCCCTCTCTTC.

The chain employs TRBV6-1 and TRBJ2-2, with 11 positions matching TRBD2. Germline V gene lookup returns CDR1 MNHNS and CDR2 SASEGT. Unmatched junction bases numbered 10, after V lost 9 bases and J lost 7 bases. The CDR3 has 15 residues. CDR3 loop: CASHLSGGAGGELFF. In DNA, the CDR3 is TGTGCCAGTCACCTTAGCGGGGGGGCTGGCGGGGAGCTGTTTTTT.

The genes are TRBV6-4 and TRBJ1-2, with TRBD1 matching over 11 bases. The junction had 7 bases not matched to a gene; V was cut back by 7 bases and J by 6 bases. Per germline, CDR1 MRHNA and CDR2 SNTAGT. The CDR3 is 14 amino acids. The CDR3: CASTRTGGVDGYTF. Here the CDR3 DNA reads TGTGCCAGCACCAGGACAGGGGGCGTCGATGGCTACACCTTC.

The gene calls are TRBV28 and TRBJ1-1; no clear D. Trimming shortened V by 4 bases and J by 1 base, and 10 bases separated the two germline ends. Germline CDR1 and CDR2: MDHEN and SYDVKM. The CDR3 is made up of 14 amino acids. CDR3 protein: CASSSGLGNTEAFF. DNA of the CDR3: TGTGCCAGCAGTTCGGGGTTGGGGAACACTGAAGCTTTCTTT.

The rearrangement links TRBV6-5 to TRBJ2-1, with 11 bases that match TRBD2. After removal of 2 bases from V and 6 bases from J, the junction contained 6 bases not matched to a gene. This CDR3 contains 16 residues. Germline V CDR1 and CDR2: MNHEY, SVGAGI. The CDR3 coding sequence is TGTGCCAGCAGTTACGTAGCGGGAGGGCCCGTCAATGAGCAGTTCTTC. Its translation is CASSYVAGGPVNEQFF.

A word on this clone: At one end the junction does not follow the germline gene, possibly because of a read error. The CDR3 loop is CASSEWGQIPYEQYF. DNA for the CDR3: TGTGCCAGCAGCGAATGGGGACAGATTCCCTACGAGCAGTACTTC. This chain uses TRBV25-1 with TRBJ2-7; TRBD1 agrees at 7 bases. Looked up from germline, CDR1 is MGHDK and CDR2 is SYGVNS. The CDR3 covers 15 residues.